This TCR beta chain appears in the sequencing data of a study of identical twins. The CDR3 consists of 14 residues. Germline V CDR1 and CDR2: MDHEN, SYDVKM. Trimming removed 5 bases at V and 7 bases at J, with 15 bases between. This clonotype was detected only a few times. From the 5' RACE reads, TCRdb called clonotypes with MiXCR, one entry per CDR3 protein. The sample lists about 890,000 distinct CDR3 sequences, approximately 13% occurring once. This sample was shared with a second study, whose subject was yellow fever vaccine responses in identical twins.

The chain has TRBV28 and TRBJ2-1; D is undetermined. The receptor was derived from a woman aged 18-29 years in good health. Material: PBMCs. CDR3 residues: CASSALALGNEQFF. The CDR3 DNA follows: TGTGCCAGCAGTGCCCTCGCCCTCGGGAATGAGCAGTTCTTC.